One sample yielded the 10 T cell receptor beta chains listed below, sequenced in a study of neurological immune-mediated disorders. TCRdb processed the 5' RACE reads anew with MiXCR; each CDR3 protein has one entry. The repertoire holds about 59,000 distinct CDR3 sequences, with approximately 3.5% as singletons. What was sequenced was PBMCs. The receptors come from a woman aged 25 to 39 with multiple sclerosis.

The sample holds many counts of this clonotype. This chain links TRBV11-2 with TRBJ1-2, with TRBD1 matching over 7 bases. CDR3 length: 14 residues. The germline CDR1 and CDR2 sequences are SGHAT and FQNNGV. V lost 4 bases, J lost 7 bases, and 9 bases stayed unmatched. The DNA of the CDR3 is TGTGCCAGCAGCTCCATGGTGGCAGGGGGTGGCTACACCTTC. As protein: CASSSMVAGGGYTF.

Many counts were recorded for this clonotype. The chain recombines TRBV25-1 with TRBJ2-2; tentatively, D is TRBD1 (6 bases). This CDR3 spans 14 amino acids. The V end lost 2 bases, the J end lost 8 bases, and 12 bases lay between the germline ends. Germline loops: CDR1 MGHDK, CDR2 SYGVNS. The CDR3 protein is CASSEGTSWGELFF. CDR3 sequence (DNA): TGTGCCAGCAGTGAAGGGACAAGTTGGGGGGAGCTGTTTTTT.

In this sample, this clonotype turned up a few times. The chain employs TRBV20-1 and TRBJ2-1, with D unresolved. Germline assignment: CDR1 DFQATT and CDR2 SNEGSKA (reference sequence). The CDR3 extends over 14 amino acids. Trimming cost V 6 bases and J 3 bases, with 15 bases left between them. In DNA form, the CDR3 reads TGCAGTGCCCCAAGGGCTAGAATCTACAATGAGCAGTTCTTC. It is translated as CSAPRARIYNEQFF.

This clonotype has a count of ten or more. The chain links TRBV6-4 to TRBJ2-3; D unresolved. Looked up from germline, CDR1 is MRHNA and CDR2 is SNTAGT. With 3 bases removed from V and 2 bases from J, the gap between germline ends came to 18 bases. This CDR3 contains 17 residues. CDR3 residues: CASSEAPTIKNTDTQYF. CDR3 coding DNA: TGTGCCAGCAGTGAGGCGCCTACCATTAAAAACACAGATACGCAGTATTTT.

This clonotype was counted at least ten times. The chain has TRBV5-1 and TRBJ1-2; tentative D call: TRBD1 (6 bases). The V gene lost 0 bases and the J gene lost 2 bases, with 8 bases spanning the gap. In germline, CDR1 is SGHRS, CDR2 YFSETQ. This CDR3 is 14 amino acids long. CDR3 DNA: TGCGCCAGCAGCTTGGCCGACAGGAACTATGGCTACACCTTC. Protein: CASSLADRNYGYTF.

A remark on this clonotype: A read error is possible here, since a much larger clone lies one base away. The rearrangement links TRBV6-4 to TRBJ2-3; D possibly corresponds to TRBD2 (5 bases). With 6 bases removed from V and 0 bases from J, the gap between germline ends came to 10 bases. The germline V gene encodes CDR1 MRHNA and CDR2 SNTAGT. This CDR3 region has 14 residues. The CDR3 nucleotides read TGTGCCAGCAGCTATCGGGAAAGCACAGATACGCAGTATTTT. Protein sequence: CASSYRESTDTQYF.

This clonotype was seen many times. This rearrangement joins TRBV4-1 to TRBJ2-1; 7 bases are a match to TRBD2. The CDR3 sequence is 12 residues long. Looked up from germline, CDR1 is MGHRA and CDR2 is YSYEKL. After removal of 5 bases from V and 7 bases from J, the junction contained 2 bases not matched to a gene. The CDR3, as DNA: TGCGCCAGCAGCGTGGGAGGGAATGAGCAGTTCTTC. Protein: CASSVGGNEQFF.

There are many counts of this clonotype. The J gene is TRBJ2-7, the V gene TRBV29-1; 12 bases line up with TRBD2. Germline values: CDR1 SQVTM, CDR2 ANQGSEA. CDR3 length: 14 amino acids. V trimming: 6 bases; J trimming: 3 bases; junction bases outside the gene matches: 6. The CDR3 sequence: CSVLLAGGNYEQYF. Here the CDR3 DNA reads TGCAGCGTCCTTCTAGCGGGAGGGAACTACGAGCAGTACTTC.

The table lists this clonotype with many counts. V and J are TRBV20-1 and TRBJ2-5; D is undetermined. This CDR3 has 13 amino acids. Trimming took 2 bases from V and 0 from J, leaving 7 bases between them. CDR1 is DFQATT and CDR2 is SNEGSKA in the germline V gene (reference sequence). CDR3 sequence (DNA): TGCAGTGCTAGAAACACGTACCAAGAGACCCAGTACTTC. It is translated as CSARNTYQETQYF.

About this clonotype: Relative to the germline gene, one junction end is altered; a read error may explain this. This rearrangement joins TRBV20-1 to TRBJ2-7, with 9 bases that match TRBD1. The CDR3 is 14 amino acids. Germline V gene sequence: CDR1 DFQATT, CDR2 SNEGSKA (reference sequence). The CDR3 is CSARGDRVVIEQYF. The CDR3 region has the DNA TGCAGTGCTAGAGGGGACAGGGTCGTGATCGAGCAATACTTC.